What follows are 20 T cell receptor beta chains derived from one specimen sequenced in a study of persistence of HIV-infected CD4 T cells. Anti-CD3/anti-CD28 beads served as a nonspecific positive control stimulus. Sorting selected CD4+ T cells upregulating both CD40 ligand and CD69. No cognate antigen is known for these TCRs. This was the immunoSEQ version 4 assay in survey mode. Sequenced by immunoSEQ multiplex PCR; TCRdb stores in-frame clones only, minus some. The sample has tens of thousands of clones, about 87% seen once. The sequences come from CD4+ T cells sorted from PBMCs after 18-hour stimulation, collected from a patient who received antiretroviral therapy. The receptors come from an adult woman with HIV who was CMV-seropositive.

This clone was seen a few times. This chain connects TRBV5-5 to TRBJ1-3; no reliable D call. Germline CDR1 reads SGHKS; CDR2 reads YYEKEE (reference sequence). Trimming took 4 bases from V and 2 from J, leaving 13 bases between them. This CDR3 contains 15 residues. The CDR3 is CASSPDGVPGNTIYF. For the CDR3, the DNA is TGTGCCAGCAGCCCGGACGGGGTACCTGGAAACACCATATATTTT. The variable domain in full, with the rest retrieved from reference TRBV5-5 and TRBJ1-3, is DAGVTQSPTHLIKTRGQQVTLRCSPISGHKSVSWYQQVLGQGPQFIFQYYEKEERGRGNFPDRFSARQFPNYSSELNVNALLLGDSALYLCASSPDGVPGNTIYFGEGSWLTVV.

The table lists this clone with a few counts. The CDR3 coding sequence is TGCGCCAGCAGTACGACGGGCGGTGCTAGCACAGATACGCAGTATTTT. It translates to CASSTTGGASTDTQYF. The chain links TRBV10-1 to TRBJ2-3; D not certain. Germline V gene lookup returns CDR1 WNHNN and CDR2 SYGVQD (reference sequence). The CDR3 length is 16 residues. Deletions cut 5 bases from V and 0 bases from J, with 15 bases between.

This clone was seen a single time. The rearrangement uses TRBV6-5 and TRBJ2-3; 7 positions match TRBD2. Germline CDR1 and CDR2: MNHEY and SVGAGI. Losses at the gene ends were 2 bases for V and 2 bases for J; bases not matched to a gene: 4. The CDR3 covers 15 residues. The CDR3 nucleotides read TGTGCCAGCAGTTACGGGGGGGAGAACACAGATACGCAGTATTTT. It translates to CASSYGGENTDTQYF.

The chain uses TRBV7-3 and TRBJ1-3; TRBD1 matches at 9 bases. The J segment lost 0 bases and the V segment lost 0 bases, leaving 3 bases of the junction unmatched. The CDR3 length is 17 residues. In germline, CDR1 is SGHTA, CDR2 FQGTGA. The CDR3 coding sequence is TGTGCCAGCAGCTTAACGGGACAGGGACTCTCTGGAAACACCATATATTTT. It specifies CASSLTGQGLSGNTIYF.

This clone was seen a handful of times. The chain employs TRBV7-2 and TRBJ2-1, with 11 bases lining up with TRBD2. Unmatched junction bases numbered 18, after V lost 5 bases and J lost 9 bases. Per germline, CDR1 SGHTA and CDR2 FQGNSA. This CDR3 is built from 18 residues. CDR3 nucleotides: TGTGCCAGCAGCCCAAGAGGAAATAGCGGGGGGGCCATGAGTGAGCAGTTCTTC. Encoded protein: CASSPRGNSGGAMSEQFF.

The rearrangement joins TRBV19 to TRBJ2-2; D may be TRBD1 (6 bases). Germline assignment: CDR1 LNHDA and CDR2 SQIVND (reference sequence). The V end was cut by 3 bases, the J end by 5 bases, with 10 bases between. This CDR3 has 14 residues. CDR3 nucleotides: TGTGCCAGTAGTATGGACAGTGGAACCGGGGAGCTGTTTTTT. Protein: CASSMDSGTGELFF. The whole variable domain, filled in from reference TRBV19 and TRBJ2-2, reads DGGITQSPKYLFRKEGQNVTLSCEQNLNHDAMYWYRQDPGQGLRLIYYSQIVNDFQKGDIAEGYSVSREKKESFPLTVTSAQKNPTAFYLCASSMDSGTGELFFGEGSRLTVL.

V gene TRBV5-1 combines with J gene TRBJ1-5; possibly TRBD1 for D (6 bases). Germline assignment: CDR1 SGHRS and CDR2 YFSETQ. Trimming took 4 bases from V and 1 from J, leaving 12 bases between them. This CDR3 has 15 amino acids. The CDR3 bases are TGCGCCAGCAGCCAACTAGGGGGGAGCAATCAGCCCCAGCATTTT. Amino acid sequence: CASSQLGGSNQPQHF. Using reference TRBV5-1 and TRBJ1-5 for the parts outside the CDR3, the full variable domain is KAGVTQTPRYLIKTRGQQVTLSCSPISGHRSVSWYQQTPGQGLQFLFEYFSETQRNKGNFPGRFSGRQFSNSRSEMNVSTLELGDSALYLCASSQLGGSNQPQHFGDGTRLSIL.

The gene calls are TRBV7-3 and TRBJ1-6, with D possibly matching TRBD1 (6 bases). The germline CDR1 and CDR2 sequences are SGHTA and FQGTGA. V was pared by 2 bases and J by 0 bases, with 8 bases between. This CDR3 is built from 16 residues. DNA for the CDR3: TGTGCCAGCAGCTTACAGGGGAGCTCCTATAATTCACCCCTCCACTTT. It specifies CASSLQGSSYNSPLHF.

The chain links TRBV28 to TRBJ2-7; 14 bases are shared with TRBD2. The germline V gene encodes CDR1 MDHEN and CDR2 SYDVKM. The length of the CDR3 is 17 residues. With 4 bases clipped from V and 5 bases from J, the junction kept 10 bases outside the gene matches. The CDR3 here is CASSSDRLAGGRDEQYF. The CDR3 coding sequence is TGTGCCAGCAGTTCGGACCGACTAGCGGGGGGGAGAGACGAGCAGTACTTC.

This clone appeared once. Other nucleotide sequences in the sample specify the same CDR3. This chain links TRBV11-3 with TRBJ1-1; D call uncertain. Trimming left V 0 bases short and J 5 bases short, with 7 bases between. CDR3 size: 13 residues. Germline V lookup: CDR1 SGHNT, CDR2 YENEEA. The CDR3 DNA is TGTGCCAGCAGCTTAGACTGGGGTACTGAAGCTTTCTTT. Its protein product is CASSLDWGTEAFF.

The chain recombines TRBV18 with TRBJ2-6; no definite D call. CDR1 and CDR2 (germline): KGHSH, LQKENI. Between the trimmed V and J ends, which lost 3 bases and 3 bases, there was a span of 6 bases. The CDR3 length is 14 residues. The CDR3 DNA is TGTGCCAGCTCACCGGAGTTTGGGGCCAACGTCCTGACTTTC. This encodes CASSPEFGANVLTF. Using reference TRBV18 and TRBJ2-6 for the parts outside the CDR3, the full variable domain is NAGVMQNPRHLVRRRGQEARLRCSPMKGHSHVYWYRQLPEEGLKFMVYLQKENIIDESGMPKERFSAEFPKEGPSILRIQQVVRGDSAAYFCASSPEFGANVLTFGAGSRLTVL.

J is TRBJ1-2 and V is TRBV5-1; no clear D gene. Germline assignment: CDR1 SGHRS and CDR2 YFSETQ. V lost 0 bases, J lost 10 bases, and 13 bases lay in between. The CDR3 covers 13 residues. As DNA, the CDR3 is TGCGCCAGCAGCTTGGCTGGCGGGGTGGACTACACCTTC. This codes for CASSLAGGVDYTF. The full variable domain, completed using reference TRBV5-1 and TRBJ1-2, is KAGVTQTPRYLIKTRGQQVTLSCSPISGHRSVSWYQQTPGQGLQFLFEYFSETQRNKGNFPGRFSGRQFSNSRSEMNVSTLELGDSALYLCASSLAGGVDYTFGSGTRLTVV.

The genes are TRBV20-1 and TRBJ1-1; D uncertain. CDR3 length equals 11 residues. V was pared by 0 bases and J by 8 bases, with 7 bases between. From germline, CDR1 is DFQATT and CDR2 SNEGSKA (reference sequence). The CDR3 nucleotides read TGCAGTGCTAGAGATTACCCCGAAGCTTTCTTT. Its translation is CSARDYPEAFF.

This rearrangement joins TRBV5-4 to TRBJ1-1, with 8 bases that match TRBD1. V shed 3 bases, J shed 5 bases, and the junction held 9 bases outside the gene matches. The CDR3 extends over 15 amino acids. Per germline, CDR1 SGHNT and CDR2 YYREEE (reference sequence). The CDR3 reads CASSSPDRVGTEAFF. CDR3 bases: TGTGCCAGCAGCTCCCCGGACAGGGTGGGAACTGAAGCTTTCTTT.

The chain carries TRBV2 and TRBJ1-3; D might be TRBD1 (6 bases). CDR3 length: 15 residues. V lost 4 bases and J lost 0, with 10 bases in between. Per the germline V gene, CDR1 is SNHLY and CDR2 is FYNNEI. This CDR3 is CASSAQGDSGNTIYF. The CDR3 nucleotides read TGTGCCAGCAGTGCACAGGGCGACTCTGGAAACACCATATATTTT.

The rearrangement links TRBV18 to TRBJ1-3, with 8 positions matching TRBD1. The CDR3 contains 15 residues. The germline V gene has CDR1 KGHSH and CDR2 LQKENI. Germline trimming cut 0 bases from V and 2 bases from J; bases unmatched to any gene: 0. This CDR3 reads CASSPPTGAGNTIYF. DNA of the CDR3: TGTGCCAGCTCACCACCGACAGGGGCTGGAAACACCATATATTTT.

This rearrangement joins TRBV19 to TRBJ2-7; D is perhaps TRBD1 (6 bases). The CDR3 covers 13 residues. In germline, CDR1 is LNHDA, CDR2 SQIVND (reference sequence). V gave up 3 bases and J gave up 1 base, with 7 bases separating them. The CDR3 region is CASSMGQSYEQYF. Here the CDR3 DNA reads TGTGCCAGTAGTATGGGACAATCCTACGAGCAGTACTTC.

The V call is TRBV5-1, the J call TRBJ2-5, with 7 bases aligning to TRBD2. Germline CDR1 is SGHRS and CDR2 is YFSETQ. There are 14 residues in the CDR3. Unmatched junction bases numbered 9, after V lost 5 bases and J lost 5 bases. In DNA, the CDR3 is TGCGCCAGCAGACAAGGACTAGGCAGTGAGACCCAGTACTTC. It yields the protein CASRQGLGSETQYF.

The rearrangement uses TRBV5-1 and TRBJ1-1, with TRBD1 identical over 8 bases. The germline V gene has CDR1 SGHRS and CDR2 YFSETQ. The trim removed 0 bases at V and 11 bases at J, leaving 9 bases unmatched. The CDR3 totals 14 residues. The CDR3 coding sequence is TGCGCCAGCAGCTTGGGACAGGGGTTCGCGGGGGCTTTCTTT. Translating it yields CASSLGQGFAGAFF.

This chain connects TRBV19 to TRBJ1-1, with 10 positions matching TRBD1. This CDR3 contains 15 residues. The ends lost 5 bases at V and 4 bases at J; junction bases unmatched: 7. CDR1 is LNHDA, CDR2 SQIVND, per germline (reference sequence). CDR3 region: CASSFWRDRGTEAFF. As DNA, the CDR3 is TGTGCCAGTAGTTTTTGGAGGGACAGGGGCACTGAAGCTTTCTTT.